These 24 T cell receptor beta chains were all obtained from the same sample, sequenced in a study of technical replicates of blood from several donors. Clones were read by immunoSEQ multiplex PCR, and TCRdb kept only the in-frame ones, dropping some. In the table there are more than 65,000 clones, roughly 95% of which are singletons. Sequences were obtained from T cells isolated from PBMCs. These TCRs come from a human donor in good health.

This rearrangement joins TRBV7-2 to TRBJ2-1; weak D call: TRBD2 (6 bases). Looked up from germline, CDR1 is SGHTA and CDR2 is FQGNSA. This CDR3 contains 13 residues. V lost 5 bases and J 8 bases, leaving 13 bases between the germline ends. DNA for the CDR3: TGTGCCAGCAGCCTTACTAGGGACTATGAGCAGTTCTTC. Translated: CASSLTRDYEQFF.

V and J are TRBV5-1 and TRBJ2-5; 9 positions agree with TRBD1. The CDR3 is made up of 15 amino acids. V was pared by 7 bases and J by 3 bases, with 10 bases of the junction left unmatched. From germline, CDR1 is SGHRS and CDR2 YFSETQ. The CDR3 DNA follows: TGCGCCAGCTCCTTTCGGGACAGGGAGAAAGAGACCCAGTACTTC. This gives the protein CASSFRDREKETQYF.

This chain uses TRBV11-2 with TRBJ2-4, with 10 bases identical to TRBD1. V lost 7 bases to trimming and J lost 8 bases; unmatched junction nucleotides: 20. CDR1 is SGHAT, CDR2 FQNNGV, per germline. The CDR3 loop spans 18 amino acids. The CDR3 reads CASIHRAGTGVPGDIQYF. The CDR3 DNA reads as TGTGCCAGCATCCACCGGGCCGGGACAGGGGTACCCGGGGACATTCAGTACTTC.

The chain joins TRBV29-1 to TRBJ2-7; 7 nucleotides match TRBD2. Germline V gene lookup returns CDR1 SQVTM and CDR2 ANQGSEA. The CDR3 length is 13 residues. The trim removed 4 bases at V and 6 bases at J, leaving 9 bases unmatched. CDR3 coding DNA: TGCAGCGTTGTCGGTCTAGCGGCGGGCGAGCAGTACTTC. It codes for CSVVGLAAGEQYF.

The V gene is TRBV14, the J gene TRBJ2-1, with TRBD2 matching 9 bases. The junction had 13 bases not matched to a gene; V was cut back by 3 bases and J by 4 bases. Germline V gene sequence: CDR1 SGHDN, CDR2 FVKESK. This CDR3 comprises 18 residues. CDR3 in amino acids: CASSQYSGSSRVYNEQFF. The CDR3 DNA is TGTGCCAGCAGCCAGTATAGCGGGAGCAGTAGAGTATACAATGAGCAGTTCTTC.

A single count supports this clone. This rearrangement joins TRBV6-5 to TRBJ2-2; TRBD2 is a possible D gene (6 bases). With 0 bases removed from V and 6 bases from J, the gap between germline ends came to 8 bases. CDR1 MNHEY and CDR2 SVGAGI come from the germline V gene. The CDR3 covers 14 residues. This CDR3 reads CASSYSRGAGELFF. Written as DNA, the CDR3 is TGTGCCAGCAGTTACTCGCGCGGGGCCGGGGAGCTGTTTTTT.

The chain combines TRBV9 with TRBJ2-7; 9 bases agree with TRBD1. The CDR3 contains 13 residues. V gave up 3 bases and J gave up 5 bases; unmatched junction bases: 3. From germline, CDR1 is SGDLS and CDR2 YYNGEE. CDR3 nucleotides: TGTGCCAGCAGCGGTACAGGGGGCGACGAGCAGTACTTC. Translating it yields CASSGTGGDEQYF.

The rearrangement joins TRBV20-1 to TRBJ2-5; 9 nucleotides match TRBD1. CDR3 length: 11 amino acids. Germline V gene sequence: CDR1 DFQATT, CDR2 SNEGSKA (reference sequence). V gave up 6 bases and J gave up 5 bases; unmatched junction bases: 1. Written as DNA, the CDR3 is TGCAGTGCCGGGACAGGGGAGACCCAGTACTTC. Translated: CSAGTGETQYF.

The CDR3 spells CASSDTASGPYNEQFF. The CDR3 DNA reads TGTGCCAGCAGTGATACGGCTAGCGGGCCGTACAATGAGCAGTTCTTC. The chain links TRBV25-1 to TRBJ2-1, with 8 bases lining up with TRBD2. Germline CDR1 reads MGHDK; CDR2 reads SYGVNS. V lost 3 bases to trimming and J lost 4 bases; unmatched junction nucleotides: 8. The CDR3 is 16 amino acids.

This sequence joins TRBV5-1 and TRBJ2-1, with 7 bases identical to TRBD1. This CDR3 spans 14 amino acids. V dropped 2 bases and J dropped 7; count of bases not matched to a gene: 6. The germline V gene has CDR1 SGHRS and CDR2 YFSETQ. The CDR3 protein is CASSFGEQGNEQFF. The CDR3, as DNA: TGCGCCAGCAGCTTTGGGGAACAGGGGAATGAGCAGTTCTTC.

The CDR3 DNA reads as TGTGCCAGCTCGGGGAACGCTAATGAAAAACTGTTTTTT. This codes for CASSGNANEKLFF. The V gene is TRBV2, the J gene TRBJ1-4; D unresolved. Germline-derived CDR1 and CDR2 are SNHLY and FYNNEI. V shed 8 bases and J shed 3 bases, with 10 bases lying between them. This CDR3 is 13 amino acids long.

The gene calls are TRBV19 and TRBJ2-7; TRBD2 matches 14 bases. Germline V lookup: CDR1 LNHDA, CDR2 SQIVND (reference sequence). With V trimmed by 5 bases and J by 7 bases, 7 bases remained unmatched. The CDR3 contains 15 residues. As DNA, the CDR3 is TGTGCCAGTAGTCACGGGACTAGCGGGAGCTTGGAGCAGTACTTC. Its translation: CASSHGTSGSLEQYF.

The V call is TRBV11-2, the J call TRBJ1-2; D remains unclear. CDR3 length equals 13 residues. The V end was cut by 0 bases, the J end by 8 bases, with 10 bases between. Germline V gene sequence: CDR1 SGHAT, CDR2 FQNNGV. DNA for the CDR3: TGTGCCAGCAGCTTAGATCCGGAGAAAGGCTACACCTTC. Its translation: CASSLDPEKGYTF.

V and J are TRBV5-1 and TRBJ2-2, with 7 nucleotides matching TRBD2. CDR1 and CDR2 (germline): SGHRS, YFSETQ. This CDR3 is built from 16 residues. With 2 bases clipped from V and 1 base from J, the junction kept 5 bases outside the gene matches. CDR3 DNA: TGCGCCAGCAGCTTCTCTAGCGGAATGAACACCGGGGAGCTGTTTTTT. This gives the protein CASSFSSGMNTGELFF.

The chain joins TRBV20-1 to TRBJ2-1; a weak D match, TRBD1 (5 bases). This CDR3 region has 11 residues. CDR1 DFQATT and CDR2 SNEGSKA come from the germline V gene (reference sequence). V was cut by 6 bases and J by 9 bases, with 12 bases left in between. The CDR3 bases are TGCAGTGCGGCGGACATTACTGAGCAGTTCTTC. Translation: CSAADITEQFF.

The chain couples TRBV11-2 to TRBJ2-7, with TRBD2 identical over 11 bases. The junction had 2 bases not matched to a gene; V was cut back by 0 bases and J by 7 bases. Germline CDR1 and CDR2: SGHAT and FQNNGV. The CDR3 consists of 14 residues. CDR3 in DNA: TGTGCCAGCAGCTTAGAGTTAGCGGGAGGGGAGCAGTACTTC. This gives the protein CASSLELAGGEQYF.

CDR3 in DNA: TGTGCCAGCAGTTTAGCGGGATACGAGCAGTACTTC. Amino acids: CASSLAGYEQYF. The J gene is TRBJ2-7, the V gene TRBV27, with a tentative D call TRBD2 (6 bases). Germline V gene data show CDR1 as MNHEY and CDR2 as SMNVEV (reference sequence). The ends were cut back, 2 bases at V and 4 bases at J, with 6 bases in the middle. This CDR3 has 12 amino acids.

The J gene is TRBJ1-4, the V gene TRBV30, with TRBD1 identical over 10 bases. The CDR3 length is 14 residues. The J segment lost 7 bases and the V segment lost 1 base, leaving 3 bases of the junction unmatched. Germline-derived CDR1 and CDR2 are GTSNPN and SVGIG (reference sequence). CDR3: CAWSGQGAGEKLFF. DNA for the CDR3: TGTGCCTGGAGTGGACAGGGGGCGGGTGAAAAACTGTTTTTT.

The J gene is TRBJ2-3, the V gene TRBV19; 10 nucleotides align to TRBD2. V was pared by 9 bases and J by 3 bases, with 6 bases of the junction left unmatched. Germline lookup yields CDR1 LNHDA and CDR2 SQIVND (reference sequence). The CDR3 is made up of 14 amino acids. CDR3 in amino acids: CASSPSGSTDTQYF. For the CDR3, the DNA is TGTGCCAGCTCTCCTAGCGGGAGTACAGATACGCAGTATTTT.

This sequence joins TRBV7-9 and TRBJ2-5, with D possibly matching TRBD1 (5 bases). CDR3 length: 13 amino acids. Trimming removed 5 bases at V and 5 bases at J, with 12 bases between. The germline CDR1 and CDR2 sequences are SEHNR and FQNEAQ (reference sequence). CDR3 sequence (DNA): TGTGCCAGCAGCCCGACAGTATGGGAGACCCAGTACTTC. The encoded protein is CASSPTVWETQYF.

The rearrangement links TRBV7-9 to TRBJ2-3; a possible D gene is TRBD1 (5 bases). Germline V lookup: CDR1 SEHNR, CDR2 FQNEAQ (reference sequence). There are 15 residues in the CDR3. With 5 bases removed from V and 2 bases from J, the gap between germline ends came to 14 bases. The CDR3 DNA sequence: TGTGCCAGCAGCCCGGCTAGGGGTTACACAGATACGCAGTATTTT. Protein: CASSPARGYTDTQYF.

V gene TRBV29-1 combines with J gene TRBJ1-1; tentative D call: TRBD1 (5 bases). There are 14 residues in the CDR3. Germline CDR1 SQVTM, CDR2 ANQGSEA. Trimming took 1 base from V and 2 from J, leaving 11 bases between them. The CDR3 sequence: CSVEGGGLNTEAFF. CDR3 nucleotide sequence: TGCAGCGTTGAAGGGGGCGGCCTCAACACTGAAGCTTTCTTT.

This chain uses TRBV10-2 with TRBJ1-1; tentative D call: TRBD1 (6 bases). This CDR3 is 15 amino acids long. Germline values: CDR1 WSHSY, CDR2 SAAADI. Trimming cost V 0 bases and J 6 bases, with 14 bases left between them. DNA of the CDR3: TGCGCCAGCAGTGAGTCGAGAAGGGGGAAGGCTGAAGCTTTCTTT. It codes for CASSESRRGKAEAFF.

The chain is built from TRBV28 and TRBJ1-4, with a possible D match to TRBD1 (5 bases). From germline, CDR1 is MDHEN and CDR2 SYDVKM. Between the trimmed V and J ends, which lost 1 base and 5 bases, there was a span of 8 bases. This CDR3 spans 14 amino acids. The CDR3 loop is CASSLLGLNEKLFF. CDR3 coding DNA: TGTGCCAGCAGTTTATTGGGACTGAATGAAAAACTGTTTTTT.